This is a list of T cell receptor beta chains from one sample in a study of response to subunit inactivated influenza vaccine. TCRdb analysed the RT-PCR reads with MiXCR anew, one entry per CDR3 protein. The data show approximately 490,000 distinct CDR3 sequences, 6% to 9% seen once. This specimen was PBMCs from blood, taken about 23 months after vaccination. These receptors came from a man aged 45-69 years who received an inactivated influenza vaccine. Both conserved end residues are part of each CDR3. D genes are given only for firm matches. Not every row has a clone size; where given, it reads once, few, many or a size class.

j_call,d_call,v_call,clone_size,cdr3_aa,cdr3_nt
TRBJ1-5,TRBD1,TRBV29-1,few,CSVGQGGTYSNQPQHF,TGCAGCGTAGGACAGGGGGGGACCTATAGCAATCAGCCCCAGCATTTT
TRBJ2-1,TRBD2,TRBV5-1,.,CASSLFAGGGVVVNEQFF,TGCGCCAGCAGCTTGTTTGCGGGAGGGGGTGTGGTCGTCAATGAGCAGTTCTTC
TRBJ2-5,TRBD2,TRBV5-1,few,CASSLRGGQQETQYF,TGCGCCAGCAGCTTGCGGGGGGGACAACAAGAGACCCAGTACTTC
TRBJ2-2,.,TRBV6-5,.,CASSYGNQGFSGELFF,TGTGCCAGCAGTTACGGCAACCAGGGTTTTTCCGGGGAGCTGTTTTTT
TRBJ2-2,.,TRBV12-3/TRBV12-4,.,CASSLGGVVTGELFF,TGTGCCAGCAGTTTAGGCGGGGTAGTCACCGGGGAGCTGTTTTTT
TRBJ2-6,.,TRBV27,.,CATTRYRMTGANVLTF,TGTGCCACCACCCGTTATCGTATGACTGGGGCCAACGTCCTGACTTTC
TRBJ1-1,TRBD1,TRBV7-8,few,CASSSNGQGYFRNTEAFF,TGTGCCAGCAGCTCCAACGGACAGGGGTACTTTAGGAACACTGAAGCTTTCTTT
TRBJ1-5,TRBD1,TRBV10-2,few,CASRRTGSGNQPQHF,TGCGCCAGCAGGCGGACAGGATCGGGCAATCAGCCCCAGCATTTT
TRBJ2-7,.,TRBV20-1,few,CSATLKLAAEQYF,TGCAGTGCTACTCTAAAACTAGCAGCCGAGCAGTACTTC
TRBJ2-7,TRBD2,TRBV11-2,many,CASSLDTGGTYEQYF,TGTGCCAGCAGCTTAGATACGGGGGGAACCTACGAGCAGTACTTC
TRBJ2-5,.,TRBV14,.,CASSQVEGLKAETQYF,TGTGCCAGCAGCCAAGTTGAGGGACTGAAGGCGGAGACCCAGTACTTC
TRBJ1-6,.,TRBV4-1,.,CASSQGPRRPNSPLHF,TGCGCCAGCAGCCAAGGCCCTAGAAGGCCCAATTCACCCCTCCACTTT
TRBJ2-3,.,TRBV25-1,many,CASGRLGTDTQYF,TGTGCCAGCGGGAGATTGGGCACAGATACGCAGTATTTT
TRBJ1-5,.,TRBV20-1,many,CSARDTGQPQHF,TGCAGTGCTAGAGATACTGGGCAGCCCCAGCATTTT
TRBJ1-1,.,TRBV7-9,.,CASSRLKGGTEAFF,TGTGCCAGCAGCCGCTTAAAGGGGGGCACTGAAGCTTTCTTT
TRBJ1-2,.,TRBV5-1,many,CASSLGEVDSRSYGYTF,TGCGCCAGCAGCTTGGGAGAGGTTGACAGCCGTTCCTATGGCTACACCTTC
TRBJ2-3,TRBD2,TRBV5-1,.,CASTAGVTDTQYF,TGCGCCAGCACGGCGGGAGTTACAGATACGCAGTATTTT
TRBJ2-7,.,TRBV27,.,CASSLRGDRYEQYF,TGTGCCAGCAGTTTACGAGGGGACCGCTACGAGCAGTACTTC
TRBJ2-2,TRBD2,TRBV5-1,few,CASSWTSGAANTGELFF,TGCGCCAGCAGCTGGACTAGCGGGGCCGCGAACACCGGGGAGCTGTTTTTT
TRBJ2-1,TRBD2,TRBV4-2,few,CASSQGQTSDEQFF,TGTGCCAGCAGCCAAGGGCAGACTAGCGATGAGCAGTTCTTC
TRBJ2-1,TRBD2,TRBV20-1,.,CSARVLAGGPNEQFF,TGCAGTGCTAGAGTACTAGCGGGGGGGCCGAATGAGCAGTTCTTC
TRBJ2-7,TRBD2,TRBV7-2,few,CASSFGLAVTYEQYF,TGTGCCAGCAGCTTCGGACTAGCGGTTACCTACGAGCAGTACTTC
TRBJ2-1,TRBD2,TRBV6-1,few,CASEAGGSYNEQFF,TGTGCCAGCGAAGCGGGAGGTTCCTACAATGAGCAGTTCTTC
TRBJ1-3,.,TRBV12-3/TRBV12-4,many,CASSFTRSGNTIYF,TGTGCCAGCAGTTTTACGCGCTCTGGAAACACCATATATTTT
TRBJ2-3,TRBD2,TRBV20-1,few,CSAAGLAESTDTQYF,TGCAGTGCCGCGGGACTAGCGGAAAGCACAGATACGCAGTATTTT
TRBJ2-6,.,TRBV7-6,many,CASSLEGAGANVLTF,TGTGCCAGCAGCTTGGAGGGGGCTGGGGCCAACGTCCTGACTTTC
TRBJ1-2,TRBD1,TRBV12-3/TRBV12-4,.,CASRTGSGYTF,TGTGCCAGCCGGACAGGGAGCGGCTACACCTTC
TRBJ2-1,.,TRBV20-1,many,CSAPSGPHNEQFF,TGCAGTGCTCCGTCAGGGCCCCACAATGAGCAGTTCTTC
TRBJ1-3,.,TRBV4-3,.,CASSLTATTGNTIYF,TGCGCCAGCAGCCTCACTGCAACGACTGGAAACACCATATATTTT
TRBJ1-1,.,TRBV12-3/TRBV12-4,few,CASSTGQPGGAEAFF,TGTGCCAGCAGTACCGGACAGCCGGGAGGGGCTGAAGCTTTCTTT
TRBJ2-4,.,TRBV4-1,.,CASSQDTYVAKNIQYF,TGCGCCAGCAGCCAAGATACCTATGTGGCCAAAAACATTCAGTACTTC
TRBJ1-1,.,TRBV3-1,many,CASSQAGRTEAFF,TGTGCCAGCAGCCAAGCAGGGAGGACTGAAGCTTTCTTT
TRBJ2-7,.,TRBV10-3,few,CAISEREISYEQYF,TGTGCCATCAGTGAGCGGGAGATCTCCTACGAGCAGTACTTC
TRBJ2-1,TRBD2,TRBV7-8,many,CASSPSGRGDEQFF,TGTGCCAGCAGCCCAAGCGGGAGAGGCGATGAGCAGTTCTTC